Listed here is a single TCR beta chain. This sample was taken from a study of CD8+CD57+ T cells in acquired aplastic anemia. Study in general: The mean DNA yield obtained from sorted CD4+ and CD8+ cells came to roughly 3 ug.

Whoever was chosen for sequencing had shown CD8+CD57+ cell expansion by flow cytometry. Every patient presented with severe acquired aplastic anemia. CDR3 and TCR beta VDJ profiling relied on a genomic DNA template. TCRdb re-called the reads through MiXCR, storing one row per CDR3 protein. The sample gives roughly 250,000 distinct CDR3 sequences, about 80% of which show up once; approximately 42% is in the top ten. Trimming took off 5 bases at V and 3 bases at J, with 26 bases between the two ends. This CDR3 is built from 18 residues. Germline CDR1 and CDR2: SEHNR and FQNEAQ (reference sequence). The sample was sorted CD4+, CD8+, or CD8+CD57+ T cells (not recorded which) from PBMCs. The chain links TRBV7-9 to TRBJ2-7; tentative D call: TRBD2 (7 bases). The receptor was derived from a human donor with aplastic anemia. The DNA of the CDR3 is TGTGCCAGCAGCGGGGGGGCGCGCCTAGGGGAGCAGTACTACGAGCAGTACGTC. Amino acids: CASSGGARLGEQYYEQYV.